Below, 27 T cell receptor beta chains from the same sample are listed, as sequenced in a study of T-cell memory formation after mild COVID-19. A single record per CDR3 protein comes from TCRdb applying MiXCR to the 5' RACE reads. The sample includes about 250,000 distinct CDR3 sequences, roughly 15% of them seen just once. Sequencing was done on a sample of PBMCs or a T cell subset sorted from them (not recorded which). The receptors here all came from an adult woman who had mild COVID-19 (a few samples of this study predate the infection). Cell type and time point are not known.

This chain connects TRBV12-3 or TRBV12-4 to TRBJ1-2, with D unresolved. This CDR3 spans 15 amino acids. Trimming stripped 10 bases from V and 4 bases from J, with 22 bases between. The CDR3 spells CATSLAGQPGYGYTF. Here the CDR3 DNA reads TGTGCCACCTCGCTTGCCGGGCAGCCGGGCTATGGCTACACCTTC.

The rearrangement links TRBV9 to TRBJ1-1; maybe TRBD1 (6 bases). The germline V and J ends were trimmed by 2 bases and 1 base, with 15 bases remaining between them. This CDR3 is 16 amino acids long. CDR1 is SGDLS and CDR2 is YYNGEE in the germline V gene. The CDR3 nucleotides read TGTGCCAGCAGCGTGAGCCCGGGACAAAAGAACACTGAAGCTTTCTTT. Residues: CASSVSPGQKNTEAFF.

There are a few counts of this clonotype. The chain links TRBV7-9 to TRBJ2-4; D gene uncertain. This CDR3 has 11 amino acids. V lost 4 bases to trimming and J lost 8 bases, with 6 bases between them. The germline V gene encodes CDR1 SEHNR and CDR2 FQNEAQ (reference sequence). In nucleotides, the CDR3 is TGTGCCAGCAGCTCTGGGGACATTCAGTACTTC. This translates into CASSSGDIQYF.

This clonotype has more than one count but fewer than ten. This chain connects TRBV6-1 to TRBJ2-1, with 13 bases aligning to TRBD2. The CDR3 runs to 16 residues. The trim removed 8 bases at V and 8 bases at J, leaving 12 bases unmatched. Germline lookup yields CDR1 MNHNS and CDR2 SASEGT. CDR3 loop: CASLFTPGLAGYEQFF. The CDR3 bases are TGTGCCAGCCTGTTTACCCCGGGACTAGCGGGGTATGAGCAGTTCTTC.

This clonotype was counted a few times. J is TRBJ2-5 and V is TRBV7-2; 9 bases map to TRBD2. Unmatched junction bases numbered 2, after V lost 5 bases and J lost 1 base. Germline assignment: CDR1 SGHTA and CDR2 FQGNSA. This CDR3 region has 14 residues. CDR3 coding DNA: TGTGCCAGCAGCATTAGCGGGGGCCAAGAGACCCAGTACTTC. It encodes CASSISGGQETQYF.

This clonotype was seen repeatedly, ten times or more. The chain recombines TRBV10-3 with TRBJ1-1; no definite D call. Germline V lookup: CDR1 ENHRY, CDR2 SYGVKD. This CDR3 region has 13 residues. Trimming took off 8 bases at V and 1 base at J, with 11 bases between the two ends. CDR3 loop: CAIAFEPNTEAFF. The CDR3 region has the DNA TGTGCCATCGCTTTTGAACCGAACACTGAAGCTTTCTTT.

The rearrangement uses TRBV18 and TRBJ1-5; D possibly corresponds to TRBD1 (5 bases). Looked up from germline, CDR1 is KGHSH and CDR2 is LQKENI. V was pared by 3 bases and J by 1 base, with 19 bases between. The CDR3 spans 18 residues. CDR3 nucleotides: TGTGCCAGCTCACCGGGCCCTCCGGGACGTGGAAGCAATCAGCCCCAGCATTTT. Residues: CASSPGPPGRGSNQPQHF.

In its sample, this clonotype was seen a few times. A read error may account for a junction end that differs from germline. The DNA for the CDR3 is TGTGCCAGCAGCCAAGGACCTAGCACAGATGCGCAGTATTTT. Protein sequence: CASSQGPSTDAQYF. The chain is built from TRBV3-1 and TRBJ2-3, with a weak D call TRBD2 (5 bases). This CDR3 has 14 amino acids. Germline CDR1 reads LGHDT; CDR2 reads YNNKEL (reference sequence).

The CDR3 reads CASSKGLRGGGTGELFF. The CDR3 bases are TGTGCCAGCAGCAAAGGCCTAAGGGGCGGGGGCACCGGGGAGCTGTTTTTT. This chain links TRBV14 with TRBJ2-2; 7 nucleotides align to TRBD2. V lost 5 bases to trimming and J lost 4 bases; unmatched junction nucleotides: 13. Germline CDR1 SGHDN, CDR2 FVKESK. The CDR3 covers 17 residues.

The V call is TRBV29-1, the J call TRBJ1-1; D gene ambiguous. The CDR3 spans 12 residues. Germline CDR1 reads SQVTM; CDR2 reads ANQGSEA. The V gene lost 2 bases and the J gene lost 13 bases, with 17 bases spanning the gap. CDR3 DNA sequence: TGCAGCGTTGAATCGGGGTCCTCTAATGGTTTCTTT. This codes for CSVESGSSNGFF.

This clonotype turned up a few times. V usage is TRBV5-1 and J usage is TRBJ2-7; 9 bases agree with TRBD1. CDR3 length: 14 amino acids. Trimming cost V 3 bases and J 6 bases; bases outside gene matches: 7. CDR1 is SGHRS, CDR2 YFSETQ, per germline. The CDR3 here is CASSSLQGAGEQYF. CDR3 DNA: TGCGCCAGCAGCTCGTTACAGGGGGCCGGCGAGCAGTACTTC.

This clonotype was recorded a few times. V is TRBV5-1 and J is TRBJ2-3; 9 bases line up with TRBD1. This CDR3 is 17 amino acids long. Germline trimming cut 4 bases from V and 5 bases from J; bases unmatched to any gene: 14. The germline gives CDR1 SGHRS, CDR2 YFSETQ. CDR3 amino acids: CASSHSGTGRVRDTQYF. The DNA for the CDR3 is TGCGCCAGCAGCCATTCCGGGACAGGGAGGGTAAGAGATACGCAGTATTTT.

This clonotype was observed at least ten times. This chain connects TRBV12-3 or TRBV12-4 to TRBJ2-4; D is unresolved. Trimming left V 3 bases short and J 3 bases short, with 6 bases between. CDR3 size: 13 residues. The CDR3 DNA reads TGTGCCAGCAGTTTTTCGGACAAAAACATTCAGTACTTC. This encodes CASSFSDKNIQYF.

This clonotype showed up just a few times. This chain links TRBV6-6 with TRBJ2-5; tentatively, D is TRBD1 or TRBD2 (6 bases each). The V end lost 0 bases, the J end lost 5 bases, and 10 bases lay between the germline ends. CDR1 and CDR2 from the germline V gene are MNHNY and SVGAGI (reference sequence). The CDR3 consists of 14 residues. Written as DNA, the CDR3 is TGTGCCAGCAGTTACTCGGGGGGCGTGGAGACCCAGTACTTC. This gives the protein CASSYSGGVETQYF.

This sequence joins TRBV9 and TRBJ1-3; no clear D. The V gene lost 7 bases and the J gene lost 2 bases, with 13 bases spanning the gap. The CDR3 contains 14 residues. Germline assignment: CDR1 SGDLS and CDR2 YYNGEE. CDR3 residues: CASRPGLTGNTIYF. DNA for the CDR3: TGTGCCAGCCGGCCGGGGTTGACTGGAAACACCATATATTTT.

This chain joins TRBV10-2 and TRBJ1-4; TRBD1 aligns across 7 bases. Looked up from germline, CDR1 is WSHSY and CDR2 is SAAADI. After removal of 7 bases from V and 3 bases from J, the junction contained 5 bases not matched to a gene. This CDR3 has 14 amino acids. Written as DNA, the CDR3 is TGCGCCAGCAACAGGGGTTTACCTAATGAAAAACTGTTTTTT. This gives the protein CASNRGLPNEKLFF.

In its sample, this clonotype was seen a few times. The rearrangement uses TRBV20-1 and TRBJ1-5; D gene uncertain. Germline V gene data show CDR1 as DFQATT and CDR2 as SNEGSKA (reference sequence). V was cut by 6 bases and J by 0 bases, with 12 bases left in between. The CDR3 has 14 amino acids. CDR3 residues: CSARGGNSNQPQHF. CDR3 nucleotide sequence: TGCAGTGCGCGGGGAGGGAATAGCAATCAGCCCCAGCATTTT.

This clonotype has just a few counts. V gene TRBV4-2 combines with J gene TRBJ2-7, with TRBD1 matching over 9 bases. The J segment lost 3 bases and the V segment lost 6 bases, leaving 9 bases of the junction unmatched. This CDR3 is 15 amino acids long. Per germline, CDR1 LGHNA and CDR2 YNFKEQ. The CDR3 DNA follows: TGTGCCAGCAGGCTTTCGACAGGGGGTATCTACGAGCAGTACTTC. Translated: CASRLSTGGIYEQYF.

J is TRBJ2-7 and V is TRBV11-3; 7 nucleotides agree with TRBD2. Trimming took 7 bases from V and 6 from J; bases not matched to a gene: 12. This CDR3 has 14 residues. Germline-derived CDR1 and CDR2 are SGHNT and YENEEA. CDR3 sequence: CASKAGFNLAEQYF. The CDR3 coding sequence is TGTGCCAGCAAAGCGGGATTTAACCTGGCCGAGCAGTACTTC.

The chain's CDR3 is CASRRTEGDEQYF. The CDR3 DNA reads as TGCGCCAGCAGGCGGACGGAGGGGGACGAGCAGTACTTC. The chain has TRBV5-1 and TRBJ2-7; D may correspond to TRBD1 or TRBD2 (6 bases each). Germline V gene data show CDR1 as SGHRS and CDR2 as YFSETQ. The CDR3 covers 13 residues. Trimming stripped 5 bases from V and 5 bases from J, with 14 bases between.

By sample fraction, this clonotype is medium-sized (0.01 to 0.1%). The chain combines TRBV2 with TRBJ2-2; 7 nucleotides align to TRBD1. Germline V gives CDR1 SNHLY, CDR2 FYNNEI. V lost 6 bases to trimming and J lost 7 bases; unmatched junction nucleotides: 5. The CDR3 has 13 amino acids. Here the CDR3 DNA reads TGTGCCAGCAGGCGACAGGGCGGCGGGGAGCTGTTTTTT. Residues: CASRRQGGGELFF.

V gene TRBV24-1 combines with J gene TRBJ2-2, with D tentatively TRBD1 (6 bases). Germline V lookup: CDR1 KGHDR, CDR2 SFDVKD. CDR3 length equals 16 residues. Trimming took off 3 bases at V and 3 bases at J, with 13 bases between the two ends. The DNA for the CDR3 is TGTGCCACCAGTGATCCTACAGGGAAGGACACCGGGGAGCTGTTTTTT. It specifies CATSDPTGKDTGELFF.

The chain has TRBV20-1 and TRBJ2-7; the match to TRBD1 covers 8 bases. CDR1 is DFQATT and CDR2 is SNEGSKA in the germline V gene (reference sequence). The CDR3 spans 14 residues. The V gene end was trimmed by 1 base and the J gene end by 4 bases; junction bases not matched to a gene: 6. CDR3 nucleotide sequence: TGCAGTGCTAGAGGCTTGGACAGGGCGTACGAGCAGTACTTC. Its protein product is CSARGLDRAYEQYF.

The rearrangement uses TRBV12-3 or TRBV12-4 and TRBJ2-1; D gene ambiguous. Trimming took off 8 bases at V and 7 bases at J, with 18 bases between the two ends. The CDR3 spans 14 residues. The CDR3 coding sequence is TGTGCCAGCCTGAGAGGTCTAGTTGGGAATGAGCAGTTCTTC. This encodes CASLRGLVGNEQFF.

The V and J genes are TRBV6-5 and TRBJ2-3, with TRBD2 matching 12 bases. Germline CDR1 MNHEY, CDR2 SVGAGI. The ends lost 6 bases at V and 3 bases at J; junction bases unmatched: 7. This CDR3 spans 16 amino acids. This chain's CDR3 is CASRSSGRAFTDTQYF. CDR3 nucleotides: TGTGCCAGCAGATCTAGCGGGAGGGCCTTTACAGATACGCAGTATTTT.

The chain recombines TRBV10-3 with TRBJ1-1, with D possibly being TRBD1 (5 bases). The CDR3 sequence is 14 residues long. Germline CDR1 and CDR2: ENHRY and SYGVKD. Trimming shortened V by 9 bases and J by 0 bases, and 14 bases separated the two germline ends. CDR3 amino acids: CAMARDPMNTEAFF. CDR3 DNA: TGTGCCATGGCAAGGGACCCGATGAACACTGAAGCTTTCTTT.

There are many counts of this clonotype. The chain is built from TRBV24-1 and TRBJ2-1; D tentatively reads TRBD1 or TRBD2 (5 bases each). The CDR3 runs to 19 residues. Germline CDR1 and CDR2: KGHDR and SFDVKD. The germline V and J ends were trimmed by 4 bases and 0 bases, with 21 bases remaining between them. CDR3 DNA sequence: TGTGCCACCAGTGACGAGGGGCCTACCCTTAGTTGCTCCTACAATGAGCAGTTCTTC. It is translated as CATSDEGPTLSCSYNEQFF.